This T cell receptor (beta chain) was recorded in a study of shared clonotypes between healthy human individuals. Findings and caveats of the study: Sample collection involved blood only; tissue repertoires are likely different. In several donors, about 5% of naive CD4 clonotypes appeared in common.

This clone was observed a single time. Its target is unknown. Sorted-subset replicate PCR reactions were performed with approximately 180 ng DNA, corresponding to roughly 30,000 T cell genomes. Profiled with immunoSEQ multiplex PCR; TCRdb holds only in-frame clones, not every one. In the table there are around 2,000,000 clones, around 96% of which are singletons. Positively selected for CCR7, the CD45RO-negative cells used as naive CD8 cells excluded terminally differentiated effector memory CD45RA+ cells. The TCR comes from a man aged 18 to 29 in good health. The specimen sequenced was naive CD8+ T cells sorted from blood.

CDR3 loop: CASSEWDNQPQHF. CDR3 nucleotide sequence: TGTGCCAGCAGTGAGTGGGACAATCAGCCCCAGCATTTT. V is TRBV6-1 and J is TRBJ1-5; D uncertain. V was clipped by 3 bases and J by 3 bases, with 6 bases between them. The germline gives CDR1 MNHNS, CDR2 SASEGT. The CDR3 is 13 amino acids.